Sequencing of this T cell receptor (beta chain) was carried out in a study of OX40 agonist ivuxolimab in advanced cancers. A remark on this clone: Its antigen remains unknown.

CDR3 size: 18 residues. V lost 2 bases to trimming and J lost 0 bases; unmatched junction nucleotides: 2. CDR1 KGHSH and CDR2 LQKENI come from the germline V gene. Data came from immunoSEQ multiplex PCR; TCRdb stores just in-frame clones and leaves some out. Among over 55,000 clones listed, 80% to 90% were seen once. Study results and limitations: At doses 0.1 to 3.0 mg/kg, CD4+ and CD8+ clones expanded. Expanded clones were, on average, more numerous among CD8+ T cells than CD4+. Researchers did not determine the expanded peripheral T cells' antigen specificity.

Patients were ruled out by autoimmune disease history or systemic immunosuppression. The receptor was derived from an adult with an advanced solid tumor such as melanoma, head and neck, liver or kidney cancer. The chain recombines TRBV18 with TRBJ2-1; 15 nucleotides match TRBD2. Specimen: CD4+ or CD8+ T cells sorted from blood, collected in a trial of the OX40 agonist ivuxolimab. CDR3 sequence reads: CASSPRTSGGASYNEQFF. In nucleotides, the CDR3 is TGTGCCAGCTCACCAAGGACTAGCGGGGGGGCCTCCTACAATGAGCAGTTCTTC.